This TCR beta chain was profiled in a study of shared clonotypes between healthy human individuals (dated by TCRdb to 2020 to 2021). The study in broad terms: A few men and a couple of women, aged 18 to 49 years, made up the cohort. Per donor, three plates each were used for CD4 naive and CD4 memory, two for CD8 naive, and one for CD8 memory. The study deeply sequenced blood TCR repertoires of five healthy adults to estimate repertoire size and the extent of clonotype sharing between individuals. To increase sequencing depth and limit assay-specific biases, different laboratories used diverse techniques to prepare libraries and sequence TCR repertoires. Per donor, leukapheresis produced somewhere between about 0.9 and 9.5 billion PBMCs. The full study reports these points: Only blood was sampled, and tissue TCR repertoires likely differ from those in blood. Roughly 5% of naive CD4, 3.5% of naive CD8, around 2.3% of memory CD4, and roughly 0.4% of memory CD8 clonotypes were shared across several donors. Pairwise subsampling led to the expectation that sequencing depth would affect the degree of clonotype sharing among donors. Naive subsets generally had larger estimated clonotype richness than memory subsets. Compared with non-shared clonotypes, the clonotypes found in all four sorted-subset donors had higher generation probabilities. The small number of donors limited the genetic and exposure-history diversity represented. Rarefaction of sorted-subset datasets indicated incomplete sequencing despite the large sequencing depth.

Donors were healthy HIV-negative adults with no recently reported acute infections or vaccinations. All donors were Caucasian adults living in Nashville, Tennessee, USA. CD4+ T cells were enriched by magnetic negative selection, after which naive cells were positively selected on CD45RA and the negative fraction was taken as the memory subset. Blood was collected by leukapheresis, and PBMCs were isolated by Ficoll-Histopaque density gradient centrifugation and then cryopreserved in liquid nitrogen vapor phase. Purity and quantity of every magnetically sorted T cell population were checked by analytical flow cytometry. Genomic DNA was isolated from each sorted fraction and quantified by UV absorbance on a Nanodrop 2000c. As regards this clone: No antigen is known for it. Base qualities are not recorded, but no much larger clone differs from it by a single base.

Using the deep immunoSEQ assay, TCR CDR3 regions were amplified from genomic DNA by multiplex PCR. Extracted genomic DNA from each cell subset was distributed evenly across all wells of several immunoSEQ 96-well plates, and each plate was treated as a replicate. For sorted subsets, around 200 ng genomic DNA, equal to 30,000 or so T cell genomes, was loaded into each replicate PCR. Purified libraries were quantified with a Qubit 3.0 fluorometer, sized on a Bioanalyzer 2100, and re-quantified with the KAPA Library Quantification kit. Every immunoSEQ 96-well plate was sequenced on a separate single-read 150-cycle Illumina NextSeq 550 flow cell. The original pipeline was this. The immunoSEQ output contained only junctional sequences without quality scores, so filtering could not match that applied to full-length reads. To assign V/J genes and CDR3, sequences were annotated against IMGT germline references using PyIR, a Python wrapper for IgBLAST v1.9. Reads were filtered out if the reads had weak V/J assignments (E-value above 1e-6), no CDR3, stop codons, out-of-frame junctions, or ambiguous translated residues. V3J clonotypes were defined by identical inferred V gene, J gene, and CDR3 amino acid sequence. Percentage overlap between repertoires was calculated by dividing the number of shared unique clonotypes by the size of the smaller repertoire. Richness of each repertoire was evaluated using RTK rarefaction, the Chao1 estimator, and Recon v2.1 estimates of unobserved clonotypes. OLGA was used to compute generation probabilities for all TCRbeta clonotypes that the gDNA method yielded from a handful of donors. The table comes from immuneACCESS by way of TCRdb, which keeps in-frame sequences with V and J called. Part of the clones is missing from these tables; in studies checked, under half for an unresolved V gene and the rest for unknown reasons. The V and J calls and clone size were taken over from that table, and D and trimming were inferred from the DNA. Recorded for this sample are approximately 530,000 clones; 90% to 96% of them occurred a single time. The ten largest clones capture around 0.066% of the sample.

V is shortened by 3 bases, J by 6 bases, and the region joining them spans 9 bases. Based on the germline V gene, the CDR1 and CDR2 sequences are MDHEN and SYDVKM. From cysteine to phenylalanine, the CDR3 is 13 amino acids long. Solely the CDR3 DNA is kept, with 39 bases framed from the first base. The specimen sequenced was naive CD4+ T cells sorted from blood. The sample's cell subset or site label is to be understood as: CD45RA+ positively selected. The TCR originated in a woman in her twenties or thirties in good health. The chain links TRBV28 with TRBJ1-5; no D gene can be assigned with confidence. For the CDR3, the sequence is CASSFRAVQPQHF. Here is the DNA: TGTGCCAGCAGTTTTAGGGCGGTTCAGCCCCAGCATTTT.